This T cell receptor beta chain was retrieved from a study of blood T cell repertoires in COVID-19. Study information: Samples representing acute and convalescent COVID-19 were sourced from the United States, Italy and Spain. T cells, B-cell-depleted T cells, or PBMCs provided the cDNA or gDNA that served as material.

Sequenced by immunoSEQ multiplex PCR; TCRdb stores in-frame clones only, minus some. The top ten clones hold roughly 18% of a sample with roughly 200,000 clones, around four fifths of them seen once. Trimming shortened V by 7 bases and J by 4 bases, and 14 bases separated the two germline ends. CDR3 length: 14 residues. Germline V gene lookup returns CDR1 MNHEY and CDR2 SVGAGI. The clonotype was recovered from a woman at least 80 years old with active or convalescent COVID-19. The chain has TRBV6-5 and TRBJ2-1, with D tentatively TRBD2 (6 bases). The specimen sequenced was peripheral blood. CDR3 residues: CASKREWRYNEQFF. CDR3 DNA sequence: TGTGCCAGCAAACGGGAGTGGCGGTACAATGAGCAGTTCTTC.